This T cell receptor beta chain emerged from a study of OX40 agonist ivuxolimab in advanced cancers. Measured with immunoSEQ multiplex PCR; TCRdb has only the in-frame clones, and not every one. The repertoire holds fewer than 50,000 clones, with around 90% as singletons. Germline V gives CDR1 SGHTA, CDR2 FQGTGA. The V end was cut by 2 bases, the J end by 1 base, with 5 bases between. There are 14 residues in the CDR3. V and J are TRBV7-3 and TRBJ2-2, with D uncertain. This receptor was obtained from an adult with an advanced solid tumor such as melanoma, head and neck, liver or kidney cancer. Sequencing was performed on CD4+ or CD8+ T cells sorted from blood, taken in a trial of the OX40 agonist ivuxolimab. The CDR3: CASSLVLNTGELFF. In nucleotides, the CDR3 is TGTGCCAGCAGCTTAGTTCTGAACACCGGGGAGCTGTTTTTT.